This passage covers 17 T cell receptor beta chains from one sample sequenced in a study of cytotoxic CD8 clonotypes in ibrutinib-treated CLL. Repertoires were generated with immunoSEQ multiplex PCR, while TCRdb's copy carries only in-frame clones and drops some. The table lists some 200,000 clones, 75% to 85% of them singletons, with about an eighth in the top ten. This sample comprised PBMCs, obtained after 12 months of ibrutinib treatment. These receptors were taken from a human donor with chronic lymphocytic leukemia.

The chain uses TRBV25-1 and TRBJ2-2; 7 nucleotides line up with TRBD1. Germline trimming cut 6 bases from V and 5 bases from J; bases unmatched to any gene: 12. The CDR3 is 16 residues long. Germline lookup yields CDR1 MGHDK and CDR2 SYGVNS. This CDR3 reads CASRRGGTDFTGELFF. The DNA of the CDR3 is TGTGCCAGCAGGAGGGGTGGGACAGACTTTACCGGGGAGCTGTTTTTT.

This chain joins TRBV19 and TRBJ2-7; 10 nucleotides line up with TRBD2. The CDR3 is 13 residues long. Looked up from germline, CDR1 is LNHDA and CDR2 is SQIVND (reference sequence). With 8 bases clipped from V and 2 bases from J, the junction kept 3 bases outside the gene matches. The CDR3 here is CASATSGAYEQYF. CDR3 DNA sequence: TGTGCCAGTGCCACTAGCGGGGCCTACGAGCAGTACTTC. The full variable domain, in which reference TRBV19 and TRBJ2-7 provide the parts outside the CDR3, is DGGITQSPKYLFRKEGQNVTLSCEQNLNHDAMYWYRQDPGQGLRLIYYSQIVNDFQKGDIAEGYSVSREKKESFPLTVTSAQKNPTAFYLCASATSGAYEQYFGPGTRLTVT.

V is TRBV6-1 and J is TRBJ2-2; no clear D gene. Germline lookup yields CDR1 MNHNS and CDR2 SASEGT. Trimming removed 6 bases from V and 8 bases from J, with 10 bases in between. The CDR3 has 12 amino acids. The CDR3 reads CASSPTGGELFF. The CDR3, as DNA: TGTGCCAGCAGCCCCACTGGAGGGGAGCTGTTTTTT.

The genes are TRBV7-9 and TRBJ2-3, with D unresolved. V gave up 7 bases and J gave up 2 bases, with 13 bases separating them. The germline V gene has CDR1 SEHNR and CDR2 FQNEAQ (reference sequence). The CDR3 has 14 residues. CDR3 loop: CASTRTRTTDTQYF. CDR3 in DNA: TGTGCCAGCACCCGAACGCGGACCACAGATACGCAGTATTTT.

The chain couples TRBV4-1 to TRBJ2-7; 13 nucleotides agree with TRBD2. Germline-derived CDR1 and CDR2 are MGHRA and YSYEKL. The CDR3 totals 18 residues. With V trimmed by 3 bases and J by 4 bases, 12 bases remained unmatched. The CDR3 sequence: CASSHPRTSGSGTYEQYF. DNA of the CDR3: TGCGCCAGCAGCCATCCTCGGACTAGCGGGAGTGGTACGTACGAGCAGTACTTC.

In its sample, this clone was seen once. J is TRBJ2-3 and V is TRBV9; TRBD1 is a possible D gene (6 bases). This CDR3 region has 15 residues. Between the trimmed V and J ends, which lost 1 base and 6 bases, there was a span of 15 bases. CDR1 and CDR2 from the germline V gene are SGDLS and YYNGEE. CDR3 sequence: CASSVRAKTGDTQYF. CDR3 sequence (DNA): TGTGCCAGCAGCGTAAGGGCAAAAACAGGGGATACGCAGTATTTT.

The chain is built from TRBV5-6 and TRBJ1-5, with D maybe TRBD1 (5 bases). CDR3 length: 16 residues. Germline V gives CDR1 SGHDT, CDR2 YYEEEE. V was cut by 4 bases and J by 4 bases, with 18 bases left in between. The CDR3 spells CASSRSSGGGNQPQHF. The CDR3 DNA reads as TGTGCCAGCAGCAGAAGTTCGGGTGGGGGGAATCAGCCCCAGCATTTT.

Written as DNA, the CDR3 is TGTGCCAGCAGTTTAGGACTAGCGGGGGGGCGAGGGACCCAGTACTTC. This sequence encodes CASSLGLAGGRGTQYF. The chain recombines TRBV27 with TRBJ2-5, with 15 bases identical to TRBD2. Germline loops: CDR1 MNHEY, CDR2 SMNVEV (reference sequence). The CDR3 extends over 16 amino acids. The J segment lost 7 bases and the V segment lost 2 bases, leaving 5 bases of the junction unmatched.

The CDR3 nucleotides are TGTGCCAGTAGTATTGGGACAGCTGACACAGATACGCAGTATTTT. Protein sequence: CASSIGTADTDTQYF. The rearrangement uses TRBV19 and TRBJ2-3; 7 bases are shared with TRBD1. The CDR3 covers 15 residues. Germline CDR1 is LNHDA and CDR2 is SQIVND (reference sequence). With 3 bases clipped from V and 2 bases from J, the junction kept 5 bases outside the gene matches.

This clone was picked up one time. The chain employs TRBV6-1 and TRBJ1-5, with D perhaps matching TRBD1 (6 bases). With 8 bases removed from V and 3 bases from J, the gap between germline ends came to 14 bases. Per the germline V gene, CDR1 is MNHNS and CDR2 is SASEGT. The CDR3 spans 14 residues. CDR3 DNA: TGTGCCAGCTCGGGGGGGGCTATCAATCAGCCCCAGCATTTT. This translates into CASSGGAINQPQHF.

This chain joins TRBV29-1 and TRBJ1-1, with D unresolved. The CDR3 contains 14 residues. Trimming removed 3 bases from V and 5 bases from J, with 16 bases in between. Germline CDR1 is SQVTM and CDR2 is ANQGSEA. CDR3 nucleotides: TGCAGCGTTGATCCTCATTCGGGTCGAACTGAAGCTTTCTTT. Translated, it gives CSVDPHSGRTEAFF.

The chain joins TRBV30 to TRBJ1-2; D perhaps matches TRBD1 (5 bases). CDR1 and CDR2 (germline): GTSNPN, SVGIG (reference sequence). Trimming took 0 bases from V and 6 from J, leaving 11 bases between them. This CDR3 is built from 13 residues. The CDR3 DNA reads as TGTGCCTGGAGTGTACAACAGGTCGATGGCTACACCTTC. Its translation is CAWSVQQVDGYTF. Full variable domain (rest looked up from reference TRBV30 and TRBJ1-2): SQTIHQWPATLVQPVGSPLSLECTVEGTSNPNLYWYRQAAGRGLQLLFYSVGIGQISSEVPQNLSASRPQDRQFILSSKKLLLSDSGFYLCAWSVQQVDGYTFGSGTRLTVV.

The CDR3 region is CASSVGGTGGNEQFF. Written as DNA, the CDR3 is TGTGCCAGCAGCGTAGGAGGGACAGGGGGCAATGAGCAGTTCTTC. The gene calls are TRBV9 and TRBJ2-1; 11 nucleotides agree with TRBD1. Germline loops: CDR1 SGDLS, CDR2 YYNGEE. CDR3 length equals 15 residues. V was clipped by 0 bases and J by 6 bases; unmatched bases: 2. Full variable domain (rest looked up from reference TRBV9 and TRBJ2-1): DSGVTQTPKHLITATGQRVTLRCSPRSGDLSVYWYQQSLDQGLQFLIQYYNGEERAKGNILERFSAQQFPDLHSELNLSSLELGDSALYFCASSVGGTGGNEQFFGPGTRLTVL.

This chain connects TRBV30 to TRBJ2-3; D possibly corresponds to TRBD2 (6 bases). From germline, CDR1 is GTSNPN and CDR2 SVGIG (reference sequence). Trimming shortened V by 6 bases and J by 3 bases, and 16 bases separated the two germline ends. The CDR3 is made up of 14 amino acids. The CDR3 region has the DNA TGTGCCTGCGGACTAACCTTCGGTACAGATACGCAGTATTTT. This encodes CACGLTFGTDTQYF.

The chain couples TRBV2 to TRBJ1-3; D not certain. Per germline, CDR1 SNHLY and CDR2 FYNNEI. This CDR3 spans 15 amino acids. Deletions cut 1 base from V and 0 bases from J, with 7 bases between. CDR3 in amino acids: CASSEDWSSGNTIYF. The DNA of the CDR3 is TGTGCCAGCAGTGAAGACTGGAGCTCTGGAAACACCATATATTTT.

This chain links TRBV9 with TRBJ1-2, with unresolved D. Looked up from germline, CDR1 is SGDLS and CDR2 is YYNGEE. The CDR3 covers 14 residues. Trimming cost V 0 bases and J 8 bases, with 14 bases left between them. This CDR3 is CASSVVELDRGYTF. CDR3 nucleotides: TGTGCCAGCAGCGTAGTGGAATTGGATAGGGGCTACACCTTC.

CDR3: CASSLAPGMEAFF. The CDR3 DNA follows: TGTGCCAGCAGCTTAGCGCCCGGGATGGAAGCTTTCTTT. J is TRBJ1-1 and V is TRBV7-6, with no clear D. CDR1 and CDR2 from the germline V gene are SGHVS and FNYEAQ. The CDR3 consists of 13 residues. V dropped 0 bases and J dropped 8 bases, with 10 bases sitting between them. Based on the CDR3 plus reference TRBV7-6 and TRBJ1-1, the full variable domain is GAGVSQSPRYKVTKRGQDVALRCDPISGHVSLYWYRQALGQGPEFLTYFNYEAQQDKSGLPNDRFSAERPEGSISTLTIQRTEQRDSAMYRCASSLAPGMEAFFGQGTRLTVV.